There are a few counts of the clone carrying this T cell receptor beta chain. The antigen is unknown. The CDR3 loop spans 14 amino acids. V lost 7 bases and J lost 9, with 19 bases in between. This entry is derived from a study of T-cell memory formation after mild COVID-19. Study-wide results and caveats: Day 37-peaking second-wave clones had unconfirmed SARS-CoV-2 specificity. Pre-infection memory carried some responding clones, suggesting that cross-reactive memory joined.

Each CDR3 protein gets one entry after TCRdb re-called the 5' RACE reads with MiXCR. The profile shows some 300,000 distinct CDR3 sequences, under 25% of them singletons. The chain links TRBV12-3 or TRBV12-4 to TRBJ1-5; a weak D match, TRBD1 (6 bases). Sequenced sample: PBMCs or a T cell subset sorted from them (not recorded which). This TCR was sampled from a man between 18 and 29 years old who had mild COVID-19 (a few samples of this study predate the infection). Cell type and time point are not known. Here the CDR3 reads CASTATTGLGPQHF. CDR3 sequence (DNA): TGTGCCAGCACCGCTACCACAGGGCTAGGGCCCCAGCATTTT.